This T cell receptor beta chain was obtained from a study of control samples from healthy donors and cancer patients. Measured with immunoSEQ multiplex PCR; TCRdb has only the in-frame clones, and not every one. This sample has under 150,000 clones, with approximately 91% found just once. Germline CDR1 reads LGHDT; CDR2 reads YNNKEL (reference sequence). The CDR3 extends over 12 amino acids. Between the trimmed V and J ends, which lost 2 bases and 7 bases, there was a span of 8 bases. The chain is built from TRBV3-1 (or the pseudogene TRBV3-2) and TRBJ1-1; D not resolved. The sequence came from a man under 40 in good health. The specimen was blood. The CDR3 nucleotides read TGTGCCAGCAGCCAAATCAGGCATGAAGCTTTCTTT. Protein sequence: CASSQIRHEAFF.